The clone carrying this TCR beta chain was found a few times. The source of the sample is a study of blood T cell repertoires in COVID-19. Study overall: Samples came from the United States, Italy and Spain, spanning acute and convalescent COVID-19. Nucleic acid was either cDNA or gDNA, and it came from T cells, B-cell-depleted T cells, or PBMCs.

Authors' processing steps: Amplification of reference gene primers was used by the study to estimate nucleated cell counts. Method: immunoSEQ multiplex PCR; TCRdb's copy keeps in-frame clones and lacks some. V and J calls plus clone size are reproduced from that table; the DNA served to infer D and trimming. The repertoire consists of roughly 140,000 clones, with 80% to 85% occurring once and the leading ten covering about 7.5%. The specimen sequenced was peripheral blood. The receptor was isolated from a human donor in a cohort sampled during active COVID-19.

The chain's CDR3 is CSVVFQDSGNTIYF. The CDR3 nucleotides read TGCAGCGTTGTCTTCCAGGACTCTGGAAACACCATATATTTT. The rearrangement joins TRBV29-1 to TRBJ1-3; D not resolved. The V gene's germline CDR1 is SQVTM and CDR2 ANQGSEA. Trimming left V 4 bases short and J 0 bases short, with 10 bases between. This CDR3 comprises 14 residues.